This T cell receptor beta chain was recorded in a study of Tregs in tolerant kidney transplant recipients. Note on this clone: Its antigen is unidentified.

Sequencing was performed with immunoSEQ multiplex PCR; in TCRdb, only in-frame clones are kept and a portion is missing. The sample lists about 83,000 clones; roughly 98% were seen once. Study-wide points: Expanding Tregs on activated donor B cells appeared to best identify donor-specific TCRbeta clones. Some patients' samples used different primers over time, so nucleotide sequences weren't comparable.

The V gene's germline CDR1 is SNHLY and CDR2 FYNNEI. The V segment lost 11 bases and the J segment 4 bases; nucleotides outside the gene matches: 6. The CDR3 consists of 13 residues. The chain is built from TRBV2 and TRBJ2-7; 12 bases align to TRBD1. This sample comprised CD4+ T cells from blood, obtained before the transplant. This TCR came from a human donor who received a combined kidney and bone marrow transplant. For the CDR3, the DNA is TGTGCCGTCGGGACAGGGGGCGCGTACGAGCAGTACTTC. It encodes CAVGTGGAYEQYF.